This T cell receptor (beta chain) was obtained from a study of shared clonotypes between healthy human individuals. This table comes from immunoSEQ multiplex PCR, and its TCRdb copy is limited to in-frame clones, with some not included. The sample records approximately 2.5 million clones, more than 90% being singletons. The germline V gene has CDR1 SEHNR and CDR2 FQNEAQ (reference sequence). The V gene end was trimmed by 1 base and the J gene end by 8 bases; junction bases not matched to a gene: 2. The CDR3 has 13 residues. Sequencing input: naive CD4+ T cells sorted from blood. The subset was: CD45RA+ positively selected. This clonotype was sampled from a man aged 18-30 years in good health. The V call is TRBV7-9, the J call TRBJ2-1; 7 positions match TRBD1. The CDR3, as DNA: TGTGCCAGCAGCTTAGACAGGGGCTATGAGCAGTTCTTC. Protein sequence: CASSLDRGYEQFF.